This T cell receptor (beta chain) came from a study of post-analysis software for immune sequencing data. Study-wide background: The cohort encompassed relapsing-remitting, secondary progressive and progressive-relapsing multiple sclerosis disease courses.

cDNA libraries for TCR beta contained unique molecular identifiers. Between roughly 1 and 10 million T cells gave rise to 500,000 to 650,000 cDNA molecules. TCRdb ran MiXCR on the PCR reads and lists one entry per CDR3 protein. The sample includes 450,000 to 650,000 distinct CDR3 sequences, about 40% of them seen just once. Overall study findings and caveats: TRBV5-6, TRBV5-1 and TRBV20-1 were among a handful of TRBV segments more frequent in patients than controls. When the samples were clustered directly with F measure, those that had been prepared in the same batch showed strong co-clustering. Controls' normalized Chao1 diversity significantly exceeded that of multiple sclerosis patients.

Concerning this clonotype: As yet, its antigen is unknown.

Germline V gene data show CDR1 as SGHNT and CDR2 as YYREEE (reference sequence). Trimming cost V 0 bases and J 5 bases; bases outside gene matches: 4. The CDR3 sequence is 14 residues long. Sequenced input: blood. The clonotype comes from a girl aged 10-17 years with multiple sclerosis. The gene calls are TRBV5-4 and TRBJ2-7, with 8 bases fitting TRBD2. The CDR3 is CASSLDGLAHEQYF. The CDR3 DNA reads as TGTGCCAGCAGCTTGGACGGACTAGCCCACGAGCAGTACTTC.